A single sample gave rise to the 6 T cell receptor beta chains below, sequenced in a study of blood T cell repertoires in COVID-19 (dated by TCRdb to about 2020). Libraries were constructed by the immunoSEQ multiplex PCR assay. TCRdb mirrors the immuneACCESS table, restricted to in-frame sequences. Some clones are absent from its copies; in checked studies, under half trace to an unresolved V gene, and the reason for the others is unknown. The sample includes some 45,000 clones, with roughly 80% observed a single time. The ten top clones hold around a quarter of the sample. Material for sequencing was peripheral blood. All receptors come from a woman aged 60-70 years with acute or convalescent COVID-19.

CDR3 sequence reads: CASSYTAKTYEQYF. The CDR3 DNA reads as TGTGCCAGCAGTTACACCGCTAAAACCTACGAGCAGTACTTC. The rearrangement joins TRBV6-5 to TRBJ2-7; D is unresolved. This CDR3 is 14 amino acids long. Trimming shortened V by 2 bases and J by 2 bases, and 10 bases separated the two germline ends. Germline V lookup: CDR1 MNHEY, CDR2 SVGAGI.

In DNA, the CDR3 is TGTGCCAGCAGTCAGACAGGGGCAATTGAGCCCCAGCATTTT. Translating it yields CASSQTGAIEPQHF. This chain links TRBV6-5 with TRBJ1-5; 8 nucleotides align to TRBD1. CDR3 length: 14 amino acids. V shed 5 bases and J 8 bases; nucleotides not matched to a gene: 8. In germline, CDR1 is MNHEY, CDR2 SVGAGI.

The CDR3 loop is CAWSPGGSSYEQYF. The CDR3 region has the DNA TGTGCCTGGAGTCCCGGAGGGAGCTCCTACGAGCAGTACTTC. The chain is built from TRBV30 and TRBJ2-7; D may be TRBD2 (6 bases). V was cut by 2 bases and J by 0 bases, with 11 bases left in between. The CDR3 covers 14 residues. CDR1 and CDR2 from the germline V gene are GTSNPN and SVGIG (reference sequence).

The chain combines TRBV7-3 with TRBJ2-1; D call uncertain. V was clipped by 4 bases and J by 8 bases, with 9 bases between them. CDR1 is SGHTA and CDR2 is FQGTGA in the germline V gene. CDR3 length: 12 residues. The CDR3 is CASSSSLDEQFF. CDR3 nucleotide sequence: TGTGCCAGCAGCTCCAGTTTGGATGAGCAGTTCTTC.

The chain links TRBV9 to TRBJ2-3, with 9 bases identical to TRBD2. Germline V gene sequence: CDR1 SGDLS, CDR2 YYNGEE. Losses at the gene ends were 0 bases for V and 5 bases for J; bases not matched to a gene: 4. CDR3 length: 15 amino acids. The CDR3 nucleotides are TGTGCCAGCAGCGTAGATAGCGGGGGTATAGATACGCAGTATTTT. Translation: CASSVDSGGIDTQYF.

This chain connects TRBV18 to TRBJ1-1, with D perhaps matching TRBD1 (5 bases). CDR3 size: 13 residues. In germline, CDR1 is KGHSH, CDR2 LQKENI. The germline V and J ends were trimmed by 4 bases and 3 bases, with 9 bases remaining between them. DNA of the CDR3: TGTGCCAGCTCACTGTCCAGGGACACTGAAGCTTTCTTT. It encodes CASSLSRDTEAFF.